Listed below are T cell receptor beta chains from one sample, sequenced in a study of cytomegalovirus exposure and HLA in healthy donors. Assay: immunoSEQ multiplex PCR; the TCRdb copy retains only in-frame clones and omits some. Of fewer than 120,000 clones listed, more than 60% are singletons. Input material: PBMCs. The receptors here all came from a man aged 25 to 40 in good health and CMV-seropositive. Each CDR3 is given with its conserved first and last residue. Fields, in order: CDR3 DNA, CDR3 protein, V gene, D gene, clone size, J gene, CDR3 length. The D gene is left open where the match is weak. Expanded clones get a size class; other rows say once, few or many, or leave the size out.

TGCGCCAGCAGGGTCCTGGACAGTAACACAGATACGCAGTATTTT	CASRVLDSNTDTQYF	TRBV23-1	-	-	TRBJ2-3	15
TGTGCCAGCAGCACGGACAGGGGGCGCCGGGGCGAGCAGTACTTC	CASSTDRGRRGEQYF	TRBV12-1	-	-	TRBJ2-7	15
TGTGCCAGCAGTGCCCGGAGCTCAGACACAGATACGCAGTATTTT	CASSARSSDTDTQYF	TRBV6-1	-	-	TRBJ2-3	15
TGTGCCAGCATCGAGCGGGGGGCGAACACCGGGGAGCTGTTTTTT	CASIERGANTGELFF	TRBV6-6	TRBD2	-	TRBJ2-2	15
TGTGCCAGCAGTCCCAGGTCTGGAAACACCATATATTTT	CASSPRSGNTIYF	TRBV2	-	-	TRBJ1-3	13
TGTGCCTGGAGTGTTCGGAGGGGCCCCGCTAATGAAAAACTGTTTTTT	CAWSVRRGPANEKLFF	TRBV30	-	-	TRBJ1-4	16
TGCAGCGTTGTCTGGGGGGTAGAGACCCAGTACTTC	CSVVWGVETQYF	TRBV29-1	-	-	TRBJ2-5	12
TGTGCCATCAGTGAGCCGACAGGGAGTAGGTCCTACGAGCAGTACTTC	CAISEPTGSRSYEQYF	TRBV10-3	TRBD1	once	TRBJ2-7	16
TGTGCCAGTAGTCCCCAGGGCAACCAAGAGACCCAGTACTTC	CASSPQGNQETQYF	TRBV19	-	-	TRBJ2-5	14
TGTGCCAGCAGTGGGCCGGGGACAGCCCGATACGAGCAGTACTTC	CASSGPGTARYEQYF	TRBV2	TRBD1	-	TRBJ2-7	15
TGCGCCAGCATCAAGGACCGGGACTTAGTCTTC	CASIKDRDLVF	TRBV23-1	-	-	TRBJ2-1	11
TGTGCCAGCAGCCCTCGGCAAGAGACCCAGTACTTC	CASSPRQETQYF	TRBV11-2	-	-	TRBJ2-5	12
TGTGCCAGCAGCCGTACAGGGGGCGACGAGCAGTACTTC	CASSRTGGDEQYF	TRBV6-5	TRBD1	-	TRBJ2-7	13
TGTGCCAGCAGCTATTCGGGGGAGGGCACTGAAGCTTTCTTT	CASSYSGEGTEAFF	TRBV7-9	-	-	TRBJ1-1	14
TGCGCCAGCAGCTTGGATACATCAGCGGGGGCGGACCAAGAGACCCAGTACTTC	CASSLDTSAGADQETQYF	TRBV5-1	TRBD2	-	TRBJ2-5	18
TGTGCCAGCAGTGCACTGCGAACTTTCTTT	CASSALRTFF	TRBV2	-	few	TRBJ1-1	10
TGTGCCAGCAGCTCAGGGACACTTCATTCACCCCTCCACTTT	CASSSGTLHSPLHF	TRBV7-2	-	-	TRBJ1-6	14
TGTGCCAGCAGTATAATCTCCTACAATGAGCAGTTCTTC	CASSIISYNEQFF	TRBV6-1	-	-	TRBJ2-1	13
TGTGCCAGCAGCATACGGACAGGGAGCACAGATACGCAGTATTTT	CASSIRTGSTDTQYF	TRBV11-3	TRBD1	-	TRBJ2-3	15
TGTGCCAGCAGCCTATCAGGGTCCCGGCAGTATTTT	CASSLSGSRQYF	TRBV14	-	-	TRBJ2-3	12
TGCGCCAGCAGTGAAGGGGGGGCTGGGTACGAGCAGTACTTC	CASSEGGAGYEQYF	TRBV10-2	-	-	TRBJ2-7	14
TGTGCCAGCAGCTTAGTGGCTGCGGGGATCTCCTACGAGCAGTACTTC	CASSLVAAGISYEQYF	TRBV7-9	-	-	TRBJ2-7	16
TGTGCCAGCTCACCACCAGGGGGAATGGGTCGGACAGATACGCAGTATTTT	CASSPPGGMGRTDTQYF	TRBV18	-	-	TRBJ2-3	17
TGCGCCAGCGGAAACACAGGGGGTGAAGCTTTCTTT	CASGNTGGEAFF	TRBV5-1	TRBD1	-	TRBJ1-1	12
TGTGCCAGCAGTCCTAGCGGGGGGACGGAGACCCAGTACTTC	CASSPSGGTETQYF	TRBV7-3	TRBD2	-	TRBJ2-5	14
TGTGCCAGCAGCCAAGTGGGGGGACTCTCAGATACGCAGTATTTT	CASSQVGGLSDTQYF	TRBV9	-	few	TRBJ2-3	15
TGTGCTAGTGGCCCACCAACCGGAGCAGATACGCAGTATTTT	CASGPPTGADTQYF	TRBV12-5	-	-	TRBJ2-3	14
TGTGCCAGCAGTGTTAGCGGGGTCCTCTACAATGAGCAGTTCTTC	CASSVSGVLYNEQFF	TRBV6-5	TRBD2	few	TRBJ2-1	15
TGTGCCAGCAGCCAACTTGCGGGGGGCGGGGGGGAGCTGTTTTTT	CASSQLAGGGGELFF	TRBV4-2	TRBD2	-	TRBJ2-2	15
TGTGCCAGCAGCCTAAGGCAGGGGGTCGAAAAACTGTTTTTT	CASSLRQGVEKLFF	TRBV5-6	TRBD1	-	TRBJ1-4	14
TGTGCCAGCAGCCCCCCGGGTAGTGGGAGGGAGCAGTTCTTC	CASSPPGSGREQFF	TRBV9	-	-	TRBJ2-1	14
TGTGCCAGCAGCGACCGGGACTTAGCGTCCTACGAGCAGTACTTC	CASSDRDLASYEQYF	TRBV7-9	-	-	TRBJ2-7	15
TGCGCCAGCAGCTTGTCAAATCCGGGTGGAGGCTACACCTTC	CASSLSNPGGGYTF	TRBV5-1	-	-	TRBJ1-2	14
TGCGCCAGCAGCCAAGAAACTCCCTCGACTAGCGGGGGGGCAGATACGCAGTATTTT	CASSQETPSTSGGADTQYF	TRBV4-1	TRBD2	-	TRBJ2-3	19
TGTGCCAGCAGCTGGCGGCTAGCGGGGGTTCTCGAGACCCAGTACTTC	CASSWRLAGVLETQYF	TRBV21-1	-	once	TRBJ2-5	16